What follows is one T cell receptor (beta chain) and its context. The antigen is not known. This specimen belongs to a study of T cell responses to AZD1222 COVID-19 vaccine. The CDR3 sequence is 19 residues long. Method: immunoSEQ multiplex PCR; TCRdb's copy keeps in-frame clones and lacks some. Of 90,000 to 120,000 clones listed, 70% to 90% are singletons. The study, taken as a whole, reports: Baseline seropositivity characterized only six AZD1222 recipients.

The clonotype was recovered from an adult who received the AZD1222 COVID-19 vaccine. Material: peripheral blood, obtained 28 days after the second AZD1222 dose. The chain uses TRBV21-1 and TRBJ1-2; the table's D call, TRBD1, has no DNA check behind it. TRBV21-1 is labeled a pseudogene. In nucleotides, the CDR3 is TGTGCCAGCTCCCTACCCAAACAGGGGGCGTCAAGCGGTCACTATGGCTACACCTTC. This translates into CASSLPKQGASSGHYGYTF.